Following are 28 T cell receptor beta chains from one sample sequenced in a study of regulatory T cells in long-lasting Graves disease. Arm-PCR with iRepertoire HTBI primers amplified the CDR3 regions for these TCR beta libraries. TCRdb analysed the multiplex PCR reads with MiXCR anew, one entry per CDR3 protein. The repertoire includes approximately 490,000 distinct CDR3 sequences, 15% to 20% of them detected once, and 12% sits in the top ten. This sample's time point: newly diagnosed GD, antithyroid drugs for less than 3 months. PBMCs were the source of the RNA used for TCR sequencing. These records were also assigned to another study, of T cells in Graves' hyperthyroidism and ophthalmopathy.

The sample here was peripheral blood mononuclear cells (PBMCs), taken at new diagnosis, from a patient treated with antithyroid drugs. These receptors all stem from a man in his forties with Graves disease.

In its sample, this clonotype was seen many times. The chain is built from TRBV20-1 and TRBJ2-1, with D possibly matching TRBD2 (6 bases). CDR3 length: 12 amino acids. V lost 2 bases to trimming and J lost 8 bases, with 10 bases between them. Germline lookup yields CDR1 DFQATT and CDR2 SNEGSKA (reference sequence). This chain's CDR3 is CSARREYDEQFF. DNA for the CDR3: TGCAGTGCTAGACGGGAGTACGATGAGCAGTTCTTC.

This clonotype showed up many times. The rearrangement joins TRBV24-1 to TRBJ1-2; a possible D gene is TRBD1 (5 bases). The length of the CDR3 is 15 residues. CDR1 is KGHDR, CDR2 SFDVKD, per germline. V was pared by 4 bases and J by 6 bases, with 17 bases between. This chain's CDR3 is CATSDPGQGGHGYTF. CDR3 DNA: TGTGCCACCAGTGACCCAGGACAAGGTGGGCATGGCTACACCTTC.

This clonotype was observed at least ten times. The gene calls are TRBV2 and TRBJ1-5, with D possibly being TRBD1 (6 bases). V dropped 3 bases and J dropped 6 bases, with 12 bases sitting between them. Germline V gene lookup returns CDR1 SNHLY and CDR2 FYNNEI. The CDR3 loop spans 14 amino acids. The CDR3 DNA follows: TGTGCCAGCAGTGATCAGGGGTCGAGTCAGCCCCAGCATTTT. Protein: CASSDQGSSQPQHF.

Many counts were recorded for this clonotype. V is TRBV12-3 or TRBV12-4 and J is TRBJ1-6, with D hard to call. The CDR3 is made up of 14 amino acids. Trimming shortened V by 1 base and J by 7 bases, and 8 bases separated the two germline ends. CDR3 DNA sequence: TGTGCCAGCAGTTTAGTACGGGCCAATTCACCCCTCCACTTT. Its protein is CASSLVRANSPLHF.

The rearrangement links TRBV11-2 to TRBJ1-1; D is ambiguous. Germline-derived CDR1 and CDR2 are SGHAT and FQNNGV. The CDR3 contains 13 residues. The germline V and J ends were trimmed by 5 bases and 11 bases, with 18 bases remaining between them. CDR3 residues: CASSPPGGYQAFF. CDR3 nucleotides: TGTGCCAGCAGCCCACCAGGAGGGTATCAGGCTTTCTTT. The full variable domain, its missing parts supplied by reference TRBV11-2 and TRBJ1-1, is EAGVAQSPRYKIIEKRQSVAFWCNPISGHATLYWYQQILGQGPKLLIQFQNNGVVDDSQLPKDRFSAERLKGVDSTLKIQPAKLEDSAVYLCASSPPGGYQAFFGQGTRLTVV.

The rearrangement links TRBV11-1 to TRBJ1-1; no reliable D call. This CDR3 spans 15 amino acids. The germline gives CDR1 SGHAT, CDR2 FQDESV (reference sequence). Between the trimmed V and J ends, which lost 5 bases and 4 bases, there was a span of 17 bases. CDR3: CASSLGLIMSTEAFF. The CDR3 bases are TGTGCCAGCAGCCTAGGACTGATCATGAGCACTGAAGCTTTCTTT.

For this clonotype: This may be a read error, as it is one base from a much larger clone. This chain uses TRBV5-1 with TRBJ2-1; the D gene is possibly TRBD2 (6 bases). This CDR3 region has 18 residues. In germline, CDR1 is SGHRS, CDR2 YFSETQ. Trimming took off 0 bases at V and 10 bases at J, with 26 bases between the two ends. The CDR3 DNA is TGCGCCAGCAGCTTGGCCGCGGGAACGACACCCCGACCCTACGAGCAGTTCTTC. It is translated as CASSLAAGTTPRPYEQFF.

V gene TRBV28 combines with J gene TRBJ2-7; 10 bases map to TRBD1. With V trimmed by 6 bases and J by 4 bases, 9 bases remained unmatched. This CDR3 region has 15 residues. Germline V gene data show CDR1 as MDHEN and CDR2 as SYDVKM. The CDR3 sequence: CASSTGQGNHYEQYF. Here the CDR3 DNA reads TGTGCCAGCAGCACGGGACAGGGGAACCATTACGAGCAGTACTTC.

This clonotype was detected only a few times. V and J are TRBV7-9 and TRBJ1-6; possible D gene TRBD1, 5 bases. The germline CDR1 and CDR2 sequences are SEHNR and FQNEAQ (reference sequence). The CDR3 consists of 14 residues. V was clipped by 5 bases and J by 4 bases, with 9 bases between them. This chain's CDR3 is CASSRQKYNSPLHF. CDR3 in DNA: TGTGCCAGCAGCCGACAGAAGTATAATTCACCCCTCCACTTT. The full variable domain, its missing parts supplied by reference TRBV7-9 and TRBJ1-6, is DTGVSQNPRHKITKRGQNVTFRCDPISEHNRLYWYRQTLGQGPEFLTYFQNEAQLEKSRLLSDRFSAERPKGSFSTLEIQRTEQGDSAMYLCASSRQKYNSPLHFGNGTRLTVT.

This chain connects TRBV9 to TRBJ2-3; a weak D match, TRBD1 (6 bases). Germline V CDR1 and CDR2: SGDLS, YYNGEE. This CDR3 region has 16 residues. V was cut by 0 bases and J by 8 bases, with 19 bases left in between. CDR3 in DNA: TGTGCCAGCAGCGTAGGGGTAGGGGGAGTAATAGGTACGCAGTATTTT. It is translated as CASSVGVGGVIGTQYF.

The V call is TRBV2, the J call TRBJ1-1; D uncertain. The CDR3 sequence is 14 residues long. Trimming left V 4 bases short and J 2 bases short, with 11 bases between. Germline V CDR1 and CDR2: SNHLY, FYNNEI. CDR3: CASSGSASNTEAFF. The CDR3 DNA follows: TGTGCCAGCAGTGGCTCAGCTTCTAACACTGAAGCTTTCTTT.

For this clonotype: A read error is possible here, since a much larger clone lies one base away. The rearrangement joins TRBV20-1 to TRBJ2-1; 10 bases match TRBD1. Germline-derived CDR1 and CDR2 are DFQATT and SNEGSKA (reference sequence). CDR3 size: 14 residues. The CDR3: CSASGTGVWNGQFF. The DNA of the CDR3 is TGCAGTGCTAGCGGGACAGGGGTGTGGAATGGGCAGTTCTTC.

This clonotype was found many times. The V gene is TRBV27, the J gene TRBJ2-7; D unclear. The CDR3 totals 14 residues. The germline V and J ends were trimmed by 4 bases and 2 bases, with 12 bases remaining between them. Germline V gives CDR1 MNHEY, CDR2 SMNVEV (reference sequence). CDR3 DNA: TGTGCCAGCAGTTCCCGAGGCTCCCCCTACGAGCAGTACTTC. Amino acid sequence: CASSSRGSPYEQYF.

This clonotype has at least ten counts. CDR3 sequence: CASSAGTGFTDTQYF. DNA for the CDR3: TGCGCCAGCAGTGCCGGGACAGGTTTCACAGATACGCAGTATTTT. This chain joins TRBV5-1 and TRBJ2-3; 8 bases are a match to TRBD1. Germline-derived CDR1 and CDR2 are SGHRS and YFSETQ. V gave up 5 bases and J gave up 2 bases; unmatched junction bases: 7. This CDR3 has 15 amino acids.

The sample holds many counts of this clonotype. The chain carries TRBV11-3 and TRBJ2-3; 7 bases are shared with TRBD2. This CDR3 spans 17 amino acids. V gave up 0 bases and J gave up 0 bases; unmatched junction bases: 6. In germline, CDR1 is SGHNT, CDR2 YENEEA. CDR3 coding DNA: TGTGCCAGCAGCTTAGATCGACGGGAGGCGAGCACAGATACGCAGTATTTT. It translates to CASSLDRREASTDTQYF.

There are a few counts of this clonotype. This sequence joins TRBV19 and TRBJ2-2; weak D call: TRBD1 (6 bases). The CDR3 sequence is 15 residues long. V gave up 1 base and J gave up 9 bases, with 15 bases separating them. CDR1 LNHDA and CDR2 SQIVND come from the germline V gene (reference sequence). CDR3 region: CASSIVGGTRRELFF. The CDR3, as DNA: TGTGCCAGTAGTATAGTTGGGGGCACGAGGAGGGAGCTGTTTTTT.

With regard to this clonotype: One end of the junction varies from germline; a read error may be responsible. This chain connects TRBV12-3 or TRBV12-4 to TRBJ2-6; D may correspond to TRBD1 or TRBD2 (5 bases each). The CDR3 runs to 16 residues. DNA for the CDR3: TGTGCCGGCAGTGGGACCGACTTTAGGGGGGCCAACGTCCTGACTTTC. Its translation is CAGSGTDFRGANVLTF.

This clonotype occurred many times. The rearrangement links TRBV30 to TRBJ1-4, with 7 bases that match TRBD1. Germline CDR1 is GTSNPN and CDR2 is SVGIG (reference sequence). The length of the CDR3 is 11 residues. Trimming at V came to 7 bases and at J to 11 bases, leaving 7 bases not matched to a gene. The CDR3 loop reads CASDLGGKLFF. The DNA for the CDR3 is TGTGCCTCTGATTTAGGGGGCAAACTGTTTTTT.

This clonotype was seen repeatedly, ten times or more. This sequence joins TRBV28 and TRBJ2-7; D is undetermined. CDR3 size: 14 residues. Germline CDR1 reads MDHEN; CDR2 reads SYDVKM. The ends were cut back, 6 bases at V and 3 bases at J, with 15 bases in the middle. The CDR3 loop reads CASSSQTVSYEQYF. CDR3 in DNA: TGTGCCAGCAGCTCCCAAACTGTCAGCTACGAGCAGTACTTC.

This clonotype was picked up many times. The genes are TRBV2 and TRBJ2-3; TRBD2 aligns across 7 bases. CDR3 length: 13 residues. Germline V CDR1 and CDR2: SNHLY, FYNNEI. J was trimmed by 2 bases and V by 10 bases; bases with no gene match: 6. CDR3 loop: CATRRELTDTQYF. As DNA, the CDR3 is TGTGCCACGCGGCGGGAGCTCACAGATACGCAGTATTTT. The full variable domain, in which reference TRBV2 and TRBJ2-3 provide the parts outside the CDR3, is EPEVTQTPSHQVTQMGQEVILRCVPISNHLYFYWYRQILGQKVEFLVSFYNNEISEKSEIFDDQFSVERPDGSNFTLKIRSTKLEDSAMYFCATRRELTDTQYFGPGTRLTVL.

This clonotype appeared a few times. The rearrangement links TRBV7-6 to TRBJ2-5; D possibly uses TRBD1 or TRBD2 (6 bases each). CDR3 length equals 14 residues. CDR1 is SGHVS and CDR2 is FNYEAQ in the germline V gene. Trimming left V 5 bases short and J 3 bases short, with 13 bases between. The CDR3 DNA sequence: TGTGCCAGCAGCCAAGGGGGGCCGAAAGAGACCCAGTACTTC. Its translation: CASSQGGPKETQYF.

Only a few counts were recorded for this clonotype. The DNA for the CDR3 is TGTGCCAGTAGCATTGGGCCGGAGAACACCGGGGAGCTGTTTTTT. Its protein product is CASSIGPENTGELFF. The V call is TRBV19, the J call TRBJ2-2; no clear D. The ends were cut back, 6 bases at V and 1 base at J, with 12 bases in the middle. Germline V CDR1 and CDR2: LNHDA, SQIVND (reference sequence). The CDR3 length is 15 residues.

This clonotype turned up a few times. An end of the junction differs from the germline gene, which may be a read error. The chain couples TRBV28 to TRBJ2-6; possible D gene TRBD1, 5 bases. Germline V gene sequence: CDR1 MDHEN, CDR2 SYDVKM. The CDR3 sequence is 16 residues long. The CDR3 DNA reads TGTGCCAGCAGTTTATGGCAGGGTTCTGGGGCCGACGTCCTGACTTTC. It encodes CASSLWQGSGADVLTF.

This clonotype has ten or more counts. One end of the junction does not line up with germline, which may come from a read error. V usage is TRBV20-1 and J usage is TRBJ2-3; unclear D gene. This CDR3 region has 15 residues. Germline values: CDR1 DFQATT, CDR2 SNEGSKA (reference sequence). The CDR3 DNA reads TGCAGTGCTCCTCACGGTATTACTTTCACAGACACGCAGTATTTT. This sequence encodes CSAPHGITFTDTQYF.

The chain couples TRBV19 to TRBJ1-5; no clear D gene. Trimming cost V 10 bases and J 2 bases, with 27 bases left between them. CDR3 length: 18 residues. Germline CDR1 reads LNHDA; CDR2 reads SQIVND (reference sequence). The CDR3: CATRGSGVRGSGNQPQHF. In DNA, the CDR3 is TGTGCCACCCGCGGATCGGGAGTACGTGGCTCGGGCAATCAGCCCCAGCATTTT.

This clonotype came up many times. The chain combines TRBV6-1 with TRBJ1-5; D gene uncertain. CDR1 is MNHNS and CDR2 is SASEGT in the germline V gene. With 6 bases removed from V and 7 bases from J, the gap between germline ends came to 13 bases. This CDR3 is built from 13 residues. This CDR3 reads CASSPLGGQPQHF. CDR3 DNA sequence: TGTGCCAGCAGCCCCCTCGGAGGGCAGCCCCAGCATTTT.

This clonotype was recorded many times. The chain combines TRBV5-1 with TRBJ1-5; 8 nucleotides match TRBD1. Germline V gene lookup returns CDR1 SGHRS and CDR2 YFSETQ. The CDR3 runs to 14 residues. J gave up 7 bases and V 0 bases, and 3 bases lay outside the gene matches. The CDR3 here is CASSLDRGGQPQHF. CDR3 DNA: TGCGCCAGCAGCTTGGACAGGGGGGGACAGCCCCAGCATTTT.

This clonotype was seen more than once but under ten times. This rearrangement joins TRBV28 to TRBJ1-3; the D gene is possibly TRBD1 (6 bases). V was shortened by 6 bases and J by 7 bases, with 16 bases between the two germline ends. Germline lookup yields CDR1 MDHEN and CDR2 SYDVKM. CDR3 length: 14 residues. CDR3 residues: CASSQTGLRNTIYF. The CDR3 DNA reads as TGTGCCAGCAGCCAGACAGGTCTTCGGAACACCATATATTTT.